This section outlines one TCR beta chain sequence together with its context. Its antigen has not been determined. No base quality information exists; no much larger clone differs at one position. These data originate in a study of cytomegalovirus exposure and HLA in healthy donors (dated by TCRdb to about 2017). Broadly, across the study: An earlier analysis of about 560 of the donors reported roughly 300 Gb of sequence data and around 110 million unique TCR beta sequences obtained from about 180 million T cells. Of the 300 to 450 genotyped donors, less than 90% were placed in the genetic ancestry cluster associated with self-reported Caucasian donors. The number of donors typed differed by locus, with about 629-640 for A, B, C, DRB1 and DQB1, more than 500 for DQA1, about 610 for DPA1, and 472 for DPB1. In an earlier analysis of 500 to 650 of the donors, high-throughput TCR beta sequencing was used to judge whether each TCR beta V gene segment behaved as functional or pseudogenic. A separate validation cohort of roughly 130 different subjects was used in addition to the 666-subject first cohort. In a later genetic analysis, genome-wide SNP genotypes for 398 of the 666 donors were used, and that subset was treated as a discovery cohort. An early release covering more than 500 HLA-typed donors comprised approximately 300 gigabases of sequencing data and 65 million to 100 million unique TCR sequences. Both class I and class II loci were covered by HLA typing, at four-digit resolution. In a later analysis, previously published TCR beta repertoires from fewer than 750 donors were re-analyzed and high-resolution HLA genotyping was added so that TCR occurrence patterns could be studied. Five DR-DQ haplotypes were handled as single units for association and clustering, since linkage in the cohort was strong. Rather than using new phenotypic data, the later analysis identified candidate immune exposures from TCR beta sequences and from how often those sequences occurred across donors. The study combined high-throughput TCR immunosequencing, statistical association of individual TCRs with disease status, and machine learning to predict cytomegalovirus infection status. Every repertoire in the discovery cohort had been generated on one and the same sequencing platform. The study aimed to test whether signatures of past pathogen exposure could be identified by cataloging public T cell receptors. The T cell repertoires of 550 to 850 subjects were profiled by immunosequencing and related to cytomegalovirus serostatus. Donor age, sex, ethnicity and CMV serostatus were compiled alongside the repertoire data. Across 398 genotyped donors of the cohort, an average of approximately 200,000 unique TCR beta nucleotide sequences per donor were sequenced, and 15% to 20% of those sequences were non-productive.

The germline V gene sets CDR1 to SGHNT and CDR2 to YENEEA. Trimming removed 6 bases from V and 0 bases from J; the gene matches leave 4 bases unexplained. From the cysteine up to the phenylalanine, the CDR3 has a length of 15 residues. The CDR3 DNA has 45 bases and is translated from base 1. Broad study findings and their caveats: In an earlier analysis of fewer than 750 of the donors, most TCR beta V segments were observed in productive rearrangements about 87% or about 30% of the time, broadly matching IMGT annotations. It was suggested by the authors that the approach could potentially be generalized to other disease states and immunological phenotypes. Strong co-occurrence of HLA alleles, especially DR and DQ, made assigning TCR associations to individual alleles difficult. Some IMGT-functional V segments, including TRBV6-2 and TRBV6-3, could not be told apart with the 87-base-pair reads, so those segments were excluded. In a later genetic analysis, fewer N-insertions in productive TCRs were reported among donors in an Asian-associated ancestry cluster than the approximately 710-donor mean. In a later analysis, most CMV-associated TCR beta chains were found to appear HLA-restricted, with HLA associations seemingly driven largely by CMV exposure. In vitro tests confirmed that a few of the cytomegalovirus-associated TCR beta chains recognize cytomegalovirus antigens. According to a later analysis, TCR association rates differed among HLA loci, with DRB1 alleles showing the most associated TCRs and HLA-C alleles showing the fewest. In this cohort, only TCR beta chains were sequenced, and detectable features were limited by the absence of alpha or paired-chain data. A further reported finding was that TCR beta sequences accurately predicted the HLA-A and HLA-B alleles for most subjects in the first cohort. Roughly uniform sequencing depth across donors was assumed in presence/absence analyses, although this assumption may not hold. The study listed 150 to 200 TCR beta chains as associated with cytomegalovirus. Cytomegalovirus status was reported to be diagnosed by the classifier with high specificity and sensitivity in both the original and validation cohorts. HLA typing was unavailable for some donors at each locus, so association tests used only the typed subset. A later genetic analysis associated a missense DCLRE1C variant with V-gene and J-gene trimming of TCR beta chains, and an independent cohort replicated the association. CMV serostatus was the only immune exposure information available for the cohort. According to a later analysis, parvovirus B19, influenza, CMV and Epstein-Barr virus appeared linked to several top co-occurrence clusters. The earlier analysis of approximately 540 of the donors excluded some 16 rarely observed V segments, including chromosome 9 orphons, because counts were too low. A later analysis found that HLA-associated TCR beta chains were more clonally expanded and had lower generation probabilities than equally common non-associated chains. The sequencing pipeline was judged likely to have produced a cluster of highly shared sequence variants as a technical artifact. Across donors, most TCR sequences were observed very rarely, whereas some public TCRs were present in many individuals. Specific HLA alleles were associated with about 17,000 TCR beta sequences at a false discovery rate of 0.05 in a later analysis. Correlated functional status among segregating V segments might be attributable to linkage disequilibrium, but an unknown experimental factor could not be ruled out.

Library prep was done by the immunoSEQ multiplex PCR assay. A mixture of 60 forward primers for TCR Vbeta segments and 13 reverse primers for TCR Jbeta segments was used in the multiplex PCR. Amplification of the CDR3 region of rearranged TCR beta genes was performed with a multiplex PCR assay on genomic DNA. The amplified TCR beta libraries were sequenced on the Illumina HiSeq System as 87-base-pair reads. Per the original workflow: A later analysis tallied tens of millions of unique TCR beta chains across the 700 or so repertoires, and approximately 12 million of those chains were shared by two or more donors. Raw reads were error-corrected and collapsed into unique sequences with a nearest-neighbor algorithm that merged closely related sequences to remove PCR and sequencing errors. To assign V, D and J gene segments, CDR3 sequences were aligned to IMGT reference sequences. For a sequence to be retained, at least a six-nucleotide match to both a V gene segment and a J gene segment was required. Rearrangements were classified as productive when the CDR3 lacked stop codons and remained in frame with V and J, and all other rearrangements were classified as non-productive. CDR3 was defined according to IMGT convention as the region running from the second conserved V-encoded cysteine to the conserved J-encoded phenylalanine. Sequences without an unambiguous match to a single V gene segment were excluded from the earlier analysis of several hundred of the donors. In an earlier analysis of approximately 590 of the donors, V segments were called functional above 56.7% productive rearrangements and were called segregating when the between-donor standard deviation exceeded 5%. A statistical classification framework was built to diagnose cytomegalovirus status from the catalog of TCR beta chain sequences. V and J gene assignment, in a later analysis, came from comparing TCR nucleotide sequences with IMGT/GENE-DB human TR gene sequences. A later analysis assigned CDR3 sequences and most-parsimonious VDJ recombination scenarios with the TCRdist pipeline. In a later analysis, every TCR beta chain was defined by the combination of its CDR3 amino acid sequence and its V-gene family, and reads without a unique V-gene family were dropped. A later analysis removed roughly 590 highly shared, low-generation-probability nucleotide sequences to deal with suspected cross-contamination and a sequencing artifact. In a later analysis, a clonal expansion index for each public chain was calculated from normalized within-repertoire ranks of inferred template counts. In a later analysis, generation probabilities were computed using a VDJ recombination model fitted to out-of-frame rearrangements, and the results were checked against IGoR. In a later analysis, TCR-TCR, TCR-HLA and TCR-CMV co-occurrence was scored with hypergeometric tests, and a repertoire-size bias correction was applied to TCR pairs. To estimate false discovery rates, a later analysis permuted the HLA or CMV assignments 20 times. In a later analysis, co-occurring TCRs were grouped with DBSCAN, and TCRdist sequence similarity was added when clustering was performed within HLA-allele-positive subsets. Repertoires with fewer than 30,000 or more than 120,000 public chains were left out of co-occurrence clustering, as were five repertoires with anomalous nucleotide sharing. In TCRdb, the immuneACCESS table is reduced to in-frame sequences with V and J assigned. These tables do not hold every clone; where another copy was compared, an unresolved V gene accounts for under half, and the others remain unexplained. That table gives V, J and clone size, and the DNA gave D and trimming. For this sample the table gives some 120,000 clones, of which 80% to 90% were detected only once. The ten largest clones represent about 3.7% of the sample.

The cohort consisted of fewer than 700 healthy bone marrow donors. At the time of sampling, all cohort members were nominally healthy, though unrecorded immune exposures were likely present. The donor was CMV seropositive and belonged to the group of 250 to 350 seropositive cohort members. Each donor provided a peripheral blood sample, and peripheral blood mononuclear cells were used for TCR beta sequencing. The Qiagen DNeasy Blood Extraction Kit was used to extract genomic DNA from the blood cell samples. The sequenced sample consisted of PBMCs. The receptor's source is a middle-aged woman in good health and CMV-seropositive. The chain was built from TRBV11-3 and TRBJ1-3, with 8 bases aligning to TRBD1. The CDR3 reads CASRSDRGSGNTIYF. The nucleotides read TGTGCCAGCAGATCCGACAGGGGCTCTGGAAACACCATATATTTT.